A selection of T cell receptor beta chains follows, all from one sample in a study of cytomegalovirus exposure and HLA in healthy donors. Generated by immunoSEQ multiplex PCR, the TCRdb table keeps only in-frame clones and is missing some. The sample consists of 200,000 or so clones, about nine tenths of them appearing once. The sample was PBMCs. The receptor set was obtained from a woman aged 18-30 years in good health and CMV-seropositive. The conserved cysteine and the conserved F or W are not part of the CDR3 here. The listing skips clone size in some rows; elsewhere it reads once, few, many or a size class.

clone size: NA; J gene: TRBJ2-7; CDR3 length: 13; V gene: TRBV5-4; CDR3 protein: ASSFPGQGSDEQY
clone size: NA; J gene: TRBJ2-7; CDR3 length: 12; V gene: TRBV5-1; CDR3 protein: ASKIAPQTYEQY
clone size: NA; J gene: TRBJ1-4; CDR3 length: 14; V gene: TRBV28; CDR3 protein: ASSLGDRTFNEKLF
clone size: NA; J gene: TRBJ2-1; CDR3 length: 12; V gene: TRBV7-9; CDR3 protein: ASPSGLAGDEQF
clone size: few; J gene: TRBJ2-2; CDR3 length: 17; V gene: TRBV9; CDR3 protein: ASSTHPGGAPGDTGELF
clone size: NA; J gene: TRBJ2-7; CDR3 length: 13; V gene: TRBV4-1; CDR3 protein: ASSPWSGGFYEQY
clone size: NA; J gene: TRBJ2-1; CDR3 length: 11; V gene: TRBV5-1; CDR3 protein: ASSLDFRDEQF
clone size: once; J gene: TRBJ1-5; CDR3 length: 9; V gene: TRBV11-2; CDR3 protein: ASSLREPQH
clone size: NA; J gene: TRBJ2-1; CDR3 length: 14; V gene: TRBV6-1; CDR3 protein: ASSANGGNPYNEQF
clone size: once; J gene: TRBJ1-1; CDR3 length: 12; V gene: TRBV2; CDR3 protein: ASRPDRVDTEAF
clone size: NA; J gene: TRBJ2-5; CDR3 length: 13; V gene: TRBV5-1; CDR3 protein: ASSVDSGEQETQY
clone size: few; J gene: TRBJ2-7; CDR3 length: 10; V gene: TRBV2; CDR3 protein: ASSDPYYEQY
clone size: NA; J gene: TRBJ2-7; CDR3 length: 13; V gene: TRBV19; CDR3 protein: ASSRSLFGTYEQY
clone size: once; J gene: TRBJ2-1; CDR3 length: 16; V gene: TRBV7-9; CDR3 protein: ASSSTSGTLTSYNEQF
clone size: few; J gene: TRBJ2-7; CDR3 length: 14; V gene: TRBV28; CDR3 protein: ASSGLAGVGRDEQY
clone size: NA; J gene: TRBJ1-1; CDR3 length: 11; V gene: TRBV7-2; CDR3 protein: ASSLWGDTEAF
clone size: many; J gene: TRBJ2-7; CDR3 length: 15; V gene: TRBV5-1; CDR3 protein: ASSHEVQAGAGYEQY
clone size: NA; J gene: TRBJ2-3; CDR3 length: 13; V gene: TRBV15; CDR3 protein: ATSRVGTGRDTQY
clone size: NA; J gene: TRBJ2-5; CDR3 length: 14; V gene: TRBV7-7; CDR3 protein: ASSSWTSETPGTQY
clone size: NA; J gene: TRBJ2-1; CDR3 length: 15; V gene: TRBV18; CDR3 protein: ASSPPWGGSSYNEQF
clone size: NA; J gene: TRBJ1-5; CDR3 length: 13; V gene: TRBV6-6; CDR3 protein: ASKQGQGRDQPQH
clone size: NA; J gene: TRBJ2-7; CDR3 length: 11; V gene: TRBV27; CDR3 protein: ASSPGTGYEQY
clone size: NA; J gene: TRBJ1-5; CDR3 length: 14; V gene: TRBV28; CDR3 protein: ASSPRGTGGNQPQH
clone size: NA; J gene: TRBJ1-2; CDR3 length: 14; V gene: TRBV11-1; CDR3 protein: ASSPGTGGYNYGYT
clone size: NA; J gene: TRBJ2-7; CDR3 length: 14; V gene: TRBV5-1; CDR3 protein: ASSKSPGLGSYEQY
clone size: NA; J gene: TRBJ1-2; CDR3 length: 13; V gene: TRBV9; CDR3 protein: ASSVDGGINYGYT
clone size: NA; J gene: TRBJ2-3; CDR3 length: 16; V gene: TRBV4-1; CDR3 protein: ASSQDRSGVLSTDTQY
clone size: NA; J gene: TRBJ2-3; CDR3 length: 15; V gene: TRBV7-9; CDR3 protein: ASSLGWTGIDTDTQY
clone size: once; J gene: TRBJ2-2; CDR3 length: 16; V gene: TRBV27; CDR3 protein: ASSSLQEIAGHTGELF
clone size: NA; J gene: TRBJ1-1; CDR3 length: 13; V gene: TRBV12-5; CDR3 protein: ASGWVLGQILEAF
clone size: NA; J gene: TRBJ2-3; CDR3 length: 14; V gene: TRBV29-1; CDR3 protein: SVGAGTGVSTDTQY
clone size: NA; J gene: TRBJ2-3; CDR3 length: 15; V gene: TRBV27; CDR3 protein: ASSLNRDRGITDTQY
clone size: few; J gene: TRBJ2-7; CDR3 length: 10; V gene: TRBV28; CDR3 protein: ASSRGPYEQY
clone size: NA; J gene: TRBJ2-3; CDR3 length: 14; V gene: TRBV5-1; CDR3 protein: ASSLAGRVIKDTQY
clone size: few; J gene: TRBJ2-7; CDR3 length: 13; V gene: TRBV13; CDR3 protein: ASSLGGLAPYEQY
clone size: once; J gene: TRBJ2-7; CDR3 length: 12; V gene: TRBV29-1; CDR3 protein: SVERGQGDYEQY
clone size: once; J gene: TRBJ2-1; CDR3 length: 14; V gene: TRBV7-9; CDR3 protein: ASSLGRLADGLEQF
clone size: NA; J gene: TRBJ2-5; CDR3 length: 13; V gene: TRBV2; CDR3 protein: ASSEGFGTQETQY
clone size: NA; J gene: TRBJ2-7; CDR3 length: 12; V gene: TRBV27; CDR3 protein: ASRTSGKNYEQY
clone size: once; J gene: TRBJ2-7; CDR3 length: 11; V gene: TRBV6-1; CDR3 protein: ASSRLRVYEQY
clone size: NA; J gene: TRBJ2-5; CDR3 length: 13; V gene: TRBV6-5; CDR3 protein: ASRFTGEGGETQY
clone size: once; J gene: TRBJ1-2; CDR3 length: 12; V gene: TRBV25-1; CDR3 protein: ASSLQTGLYGYT